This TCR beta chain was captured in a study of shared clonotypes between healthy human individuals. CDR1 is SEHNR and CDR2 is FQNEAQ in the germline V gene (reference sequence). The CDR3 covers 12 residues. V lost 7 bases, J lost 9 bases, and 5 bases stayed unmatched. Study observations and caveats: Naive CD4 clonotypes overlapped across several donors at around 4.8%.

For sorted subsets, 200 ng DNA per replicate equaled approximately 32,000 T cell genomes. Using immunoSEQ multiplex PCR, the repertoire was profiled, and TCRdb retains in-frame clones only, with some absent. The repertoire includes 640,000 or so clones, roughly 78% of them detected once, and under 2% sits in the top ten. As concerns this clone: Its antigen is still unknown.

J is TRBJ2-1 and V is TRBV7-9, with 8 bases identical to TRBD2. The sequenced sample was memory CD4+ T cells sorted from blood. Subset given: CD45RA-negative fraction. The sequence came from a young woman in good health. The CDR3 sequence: CASTGTSTEQFF. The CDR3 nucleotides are TGTGCCAGCACCGGGACTAGTACTGAGCAGTTCTTC.